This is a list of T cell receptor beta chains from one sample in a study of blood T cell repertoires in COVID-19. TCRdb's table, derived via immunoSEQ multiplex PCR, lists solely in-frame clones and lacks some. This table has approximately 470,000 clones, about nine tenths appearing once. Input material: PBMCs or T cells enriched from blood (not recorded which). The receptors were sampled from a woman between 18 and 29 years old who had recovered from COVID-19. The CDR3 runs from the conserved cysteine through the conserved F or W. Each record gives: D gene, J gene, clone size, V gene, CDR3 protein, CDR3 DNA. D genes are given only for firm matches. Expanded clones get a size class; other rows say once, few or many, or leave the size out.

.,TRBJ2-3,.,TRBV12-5,CASGLVLGASHGTQYF,TGTGCTAGTGGTTTGGTACTGGGGGCCTCCCATGGTACGCAGTATTTT
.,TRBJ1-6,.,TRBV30,CAWTGVNSPLHF,TGTGCCTGGACGGGGGTCAATTCACCCCTCCACTTT
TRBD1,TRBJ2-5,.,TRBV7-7,CASSLGQGETQYF,TGTGCTAGCAGCTTAGGACAGGGAGAGACCCAGTACTTC
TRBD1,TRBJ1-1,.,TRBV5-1,CASSLAAGQGHTEAFF,TGCGCCAGCAGCTTGGCCGCCGGACAGGGCCACACTGAAGCTTTCTTT
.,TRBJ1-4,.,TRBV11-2,CASSLDGGENEKLFF,TGTGCCAGCAGCTTAGACGGGGGGGAAAATGAAAAACTGTTTTTT
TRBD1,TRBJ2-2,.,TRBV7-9,CASSSDRVGTGELFF,TGTGCCAGCAGCTCGGACAGGGTGGGGACCGGGGAGCTGTTTTTT
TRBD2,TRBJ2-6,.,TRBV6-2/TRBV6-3,CASSFSGGASVLTF,TGTGCCAGCAGTTTTAGCGGGGGGGCCTCCGTCCTGACTTTC
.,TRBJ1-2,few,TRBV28,CASSPPRGIHGYTF,TGTGCCAGCAGCCCCCCCCGGGGAATCCATGGCTACACCTTC
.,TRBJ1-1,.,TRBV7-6,CASSLTGNTEAFF,TGTGCCAGCAGCTTAACAGGGAACACTGAAGCTTTCTTT
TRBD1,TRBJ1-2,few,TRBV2,CASSAGTGNYGYTF,TGTGCCAGCAGTGCCGGGACAGGGAACTATGGCTACACCTTC
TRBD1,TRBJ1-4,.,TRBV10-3,CATGGLRDEKLFF,TGTGCCACAGGGGGCCTCAGGGACGAAAAACTGTTTTTT
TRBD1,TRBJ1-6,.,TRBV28,CASSFGDRNNSPLHF,TGTGCCAGCAGTTTTGGGGACAGGAATAATTCACCCCTCCACTTT
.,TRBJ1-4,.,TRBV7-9,CASSPRYTTGENEKLFF,TGTGCCAGCAGCCCCCGATACACGACAGGAGAGAATGAAAAACTGTTTTTT
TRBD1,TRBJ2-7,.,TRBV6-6,CASSPGGQGEYEQYF,TGTGCCAGCAGTCCCGGGGGACAGGGGGAATACGAGCAGTACTTC
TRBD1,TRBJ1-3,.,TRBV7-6,CASSLAEVRTGNTIYF,TGTGCCAGCAGCTTAGCGGAAGTAAGGACAGGGAACACCATATATTTT
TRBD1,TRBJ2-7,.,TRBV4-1,CASSRGTGPREQYF,TGCGCCAGCAGCCGAGGGACAGGGCCCCGCGAGCAGTACTTC
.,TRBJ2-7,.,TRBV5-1,CASSPAAQGAYEQYF,TGCGCCAGCAGCCCAGCCGCACAGGGAGCTTACGAGCAGTACTTC
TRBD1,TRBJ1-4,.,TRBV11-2,CASRRLRGEKNEKLFF,TGTGCCAGCAGACGTCTCAGGGGGGAAAAAAATGAAAAACTGTTTTTT
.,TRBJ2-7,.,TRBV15,CATSGRDGSSYEQYF,TGTGCCACCAGCGGTAGAGACGGGAGCTCCTACGAGCAGTACTTC
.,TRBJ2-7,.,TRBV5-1,CASSVGGLVSSYEQYF,TGCGCCAGCAGCGTGGGGGGGCTGGTAAGCTCCTACGAGCAGTACTTC
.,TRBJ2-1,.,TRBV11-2,CASSQYNEQFF,TGTGCCAGCAGCCAGTACAATGAGCAGTTCTTC
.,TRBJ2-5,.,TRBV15,CATSRDQMASWETQYF,TGTGCCACCAGCAGAGATCAAATGGCTAGCTGGGAGACCCAGTACTTC
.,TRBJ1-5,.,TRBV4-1,CASSQGQGINQPQHF,TGCGCCAGCAGCCAAGGGCAGGGAATCAATCAGCCCCAGCATTTT
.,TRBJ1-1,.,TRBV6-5,CASSYGGHTEAFF,TGTGCCAGCAGTTACGGAGGACACACTGAAGCTTTCTTT
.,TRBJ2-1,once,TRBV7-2,CANSPGRSREQFF,TGTGCCAACAGCCCAGGGCGGTCCAGGGAGCAGTTCTTC
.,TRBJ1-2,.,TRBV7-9,CASSINLEGYTF,TGTGCCAGCAGCATAAATCTGGAGGGCTACACCTTC
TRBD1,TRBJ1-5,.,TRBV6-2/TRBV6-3,CASSTDREGSNQPQHF,TGTGCCAGCAGTACGGACAGGGAGGGGAGCAATCAGCCCCAGCATTTT
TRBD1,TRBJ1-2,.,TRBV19,CASARGQIYGYTF,TGTGCCAGTGCCCGGGGACAGATCTATGGCTACACCTTC
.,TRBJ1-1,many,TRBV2,CASSGPREATEAFF,TGTGCCAGCAGTGGTCCCAGGGAGGCCACTGAAGCTTTCTTT
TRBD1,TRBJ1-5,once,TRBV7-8,CASSLLDRASNQPQHF,TGTGCCAGCAGCTTACTGGACAGGGCGAGCAATCAGCCCCAGCATTTT
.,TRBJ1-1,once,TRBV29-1,CSVDLGTWGAFF,TGCAGCGTTGATCTAGGGACTTGGGGGGCTTTCTTT
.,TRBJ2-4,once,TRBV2,CASSRTFIAKNIQYF,TGTGCCAGCAGCAGGACTTTCATAGCCAAAAACATTCAGTACTTC
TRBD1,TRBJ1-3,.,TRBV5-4,CASSRTGASGNTIYF,TGTGCCAGCAGTCGGACAGGGGCGAGTGGAAACACCATATATTTT
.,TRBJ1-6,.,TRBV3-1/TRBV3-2,CASSPFGGSPLHF,TGTGCCAGCAGCCCCTTTGGAGGTTCACCCCTCCACTTT
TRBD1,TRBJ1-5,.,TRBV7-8,CASSFQGAQPQHF,TGTGCCAGCAGCTTCCAGGGGGCTCAGCCCCAGCATTTT
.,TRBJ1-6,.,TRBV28,CASSTGRENSPLHF,TGTGCCAGCAGCACAGGACGAGAAAATTCACCCCTCCACTTT
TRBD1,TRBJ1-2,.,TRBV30,CAGPRGHGYTF,TGTGCCGGCCCCAGGGGGCATGGCTACACCTTC
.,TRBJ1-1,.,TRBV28,CASSLRVAENTEAFF,TGTGCCAGCAGCCTTCGGGTGGCGGAGAACACTGAAGCTTTCTTT
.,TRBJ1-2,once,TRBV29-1,CSVDRGGGQSYTF,TGCAGCGTTGACCGCGGGGGGGGGCAGAGCTACACCTTC
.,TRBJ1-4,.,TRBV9,CASSDRAGEKLFF,TGTGCCAGCAGCGACAGGGCTGGTGAAAAACTGTTTTTT
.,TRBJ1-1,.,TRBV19,CASSRSQGNTEAFF,TGTGCCAGTAGTAGATCACAGGGGAACACTGAAGCTTTCTTT
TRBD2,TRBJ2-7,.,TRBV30,CAWSVRVKGAGGLSSDEQYF,TGTGCCTGGAGTGTAAGAGTTAAGGGAGCGGGGGGGCTTTCGAGCGACGAGCAGTACTTC